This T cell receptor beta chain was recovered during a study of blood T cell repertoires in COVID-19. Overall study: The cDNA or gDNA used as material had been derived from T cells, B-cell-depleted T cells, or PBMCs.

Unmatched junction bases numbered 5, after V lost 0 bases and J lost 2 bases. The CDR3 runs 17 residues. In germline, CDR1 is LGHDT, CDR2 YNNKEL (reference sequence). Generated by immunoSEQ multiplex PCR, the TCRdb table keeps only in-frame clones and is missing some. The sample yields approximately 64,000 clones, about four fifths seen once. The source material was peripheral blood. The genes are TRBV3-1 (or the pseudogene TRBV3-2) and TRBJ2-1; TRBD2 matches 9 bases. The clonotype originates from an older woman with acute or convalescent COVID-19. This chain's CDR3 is CASSQERTSETYNEQFF. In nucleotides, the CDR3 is TGTGCCAGCAGCCAAGAACGGACTAGCGAGACCTACAATGAGCAGTTCTTC.